This TCR beta chain was identified during a study of cytomegalovirus exposure and HLA in healthy donors. PCR amplification relied on 60 Vbeta primers (plus 13 Jbeta primers). Here immunoSEQ multiplex PCR was the method, and the copy in TCRdb shows in-frame clones only, minus some. Of about 180,000 clones listed, roughly 87% were seen once; the top ten hold more than 1.5%. General study findings and limits: For cytomegalovirus status, the classifier reportedly gave diagnoses with high specificity and sensitivity. A highly shared variant cluster was judged a likely technical artifact.

CDR1 and CDR2 from the germline V gene are GTSNPN and SVGIG (reference sequence). V lost 0 bases to trimming and J lost 6 bases, with 12 bases between them. The CDR3 covers 13 residues. To note about this clone: Its antigen remains unknown.

The chain carries TRBV30 and TRBJ2-7, with D possibly TRBD1 on 5 matching bases. The sequence was collected from a man aged 35-49 years in good health and CMV-seronegative. The sample taken for sequencing was PBMCs. The CDR3 sequence: CAWSVGGAGEQYF. In nucleotides, the CDR3 is TGTGCCTGGAGTGTAGGTGGGGCAGGCGAGCAGTACTTC.